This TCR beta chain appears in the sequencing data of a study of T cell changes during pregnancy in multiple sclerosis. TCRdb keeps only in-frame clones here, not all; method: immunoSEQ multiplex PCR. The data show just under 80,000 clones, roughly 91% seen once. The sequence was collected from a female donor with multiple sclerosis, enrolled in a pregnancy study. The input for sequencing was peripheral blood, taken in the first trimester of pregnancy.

CDR3 in amino acids: CASSYSRRTDYEQYF. The CDR3 coding sequence is TGTGCCAGCAGTTACTCACGCCGGACTGACTACGAGCAGTACTTC. The genes are TRBV6-5 and TRBJ2-7; weak D call: TRBD2 (5 bases). V lost 0 bases and J 3 bases, leaving 12 bases between the germline ends. This CDR3 region has 15 residues. CDR1 is MNHEY, CDR2 SVGAGI, per germline.